The 20 T cell receptor beta chains given below trace back to one sample, sequenced in a study of blood T cells in healthy people across ages. Alongside a J-beta primer mix, a sample-barcoded 5' primer served in a second PCR lasting about 7 to 11 cycles. A single record per CDR3 protein comes from TCRdb applying MiXCR to the 5' RACE reads. The sample consists of some 550,000 distinct CDR3 sequences, 45% to 55% of them appearing once. Sequenced: blood. Receptors originate from a man aged 80 or over in good health.

The V gene is TRBV15, the J gene TRBJ2-5; TRBD1 is a possible D gene (6 bases). V lost 1 base and J 2 bases, leaving 11 bases between the germline ends. The CDR3 contains 15 residues. In germline, CDR1 is LNHNV, CDR2 YYDKDF (reference sequence). The DNA of the CDR3 is TGTGCCACCAGCAGAGGGGGGCAGAAACAAGAGACCCAGTACTTC. It specifies CATSRGGQKQETQYF.

This clonotype occurred a few times. The chain couples TRBV6-6 to TRBJ1-4; unclear D gene. V dropped 6 bases and J dropped 8 bases, with 7 bases sitting between them. The CDR3 is 11 amino acids. Germline V gives CDR1 MNHNY, CDR2 SVGAGI (reference sequence). This CDR3 reads CASSIVEKLFF. CDR3 coding DNA: TGTGCCAGCAGCATAGTAGAAAAACTGTTTTTT.

V and J are TRBV7-3 and TRBJ2-1; 9 nucleotides agree with TRBD2. V was clipped by 5 bases and J by 2 bases; unmatched bases: 13. This CDR3 is 18 amino acids long. CDR1 and CDR2 from the germline V gene are SGHTA and FQGTGA. CDR3 bases: TGTGCCAGCAGCGGAAGCCCCCCAGCGGGGGGCCCCTACAATGAGCAGTTCTTC. This codes for CASSGSPPAGGPYNEQFF.

This rearrangement joins TRBV7-9 to TRBJ2-7; possible D gene TRBD2, 5 bases. This CDR3 region has 15 residues. Germline CDR1 is SEHNR and CDR2 is FQNEAQ (reference sequence). Trimming took 5 bases from V and 7 from J, leaving 21 bases between them. CDR3 coding DNA: TGTGCCAGCAGCCAGGCGGGCTTATACTCGGAGGAGCAGTACTTC. Its translation: CASSQAGLYSEEQYF.

In this sample, this clonotype turned up many times. The chain combines TRBV7-9 with TRBJ2-7; D might be TRBD1 (5 bases). CDR1 and CDR2 from the germline V gene are SEHNR and FQNEAQ (reference sequence). This CDR3 contains 17 residues. Trimming left V 1 base short and J 1 base short, with 17 bases between. CDR3 bases: TGTGCCAGCAGCTTAGGGGTTACAGGCCTGTCATCCTACGAGCAGTACTTC. This translates into CASSLGVTGLSSYEQYF. Full variable domain (remainder filled in from reference TRBV7-9 and TRBJ2-7): DTGVSQNPRHKITKRGQNVTFRCDPISEHNRLYWYRQTLGQGPEFLTYFQNEAQLEKSRLLSDRFSAERPKGSFSTLEIQRTEQGDSAMYLCASSLGVTGLSSYEQYFGPGTRLTVT.

This clonotype was seen only a few times. The chain is built from TRBV20-1 and TRBJ2-4, with D unresolved. This CDR3 is built from 13 residues. Deletions cut 3 bases from V and 0 bases from J, with 6 bases between. CDR1 DFQATT and CDR2 SNEGSKA come from the germline V gene (reference sequence). CDR3 sequence (DNA): TGCAGTGCTAGTATGGTAGCCAAAAACATTCAGTACTTC. Residues: CSASMVAKNIQYF.

The rearrangement uses TRBV28 and TRBJ1-5, with D maybe TRBD1 (5 bases). Germline-derived CDR1 and CDR2 are MDHEN and SYDVKM. This CDR3 is built from 16 residues. V lost 7 bases and J 1 base, leaving 17 bases between the germline ends. The CDR3 nucleotides are TGTGCCAGCACCACCCCGGCAGGGCGAAGCAATCAGCCCCAGCATTTT. Amino acid sequence: CASTTPAGRSNQPQHF. Complete variable domain (other parts from reference TRBV28 and TRBJ1-5): DVKVTQSSRYLVKRTGEKVFLECVQDMDHENMFWYRQDPGLGLRLIYFSYDVKMKEKGDIPEGYSVSREKKERFSLILESASTNQTSMYLCASTTPAGRSNQPQHFGDGTRLSIL.

The gene calls are TRBV20-1 and TRBJ2-4; TRBD2 matches 9 bases. Near its end, the DNA agrees better with TRBJ2-7, so the J call may be wrong. CDR1 and CDR2 (germline): DFQATT, SNEGSKA (reference sequence). The CDR3 sequence is 14 residues long. The CDR3 coding sequence is TGCAGTGCAAAAGGGACTAGCCGGACCTACGAGCAGTACTTC. Encoded protein: CSAKGTSRTYEQYF.

A note on this clonotype: At one end the junction does not follow the germline gene, possibly because of a read error. J is TRBJ2-3 and V is TRBV7-9; D possibly corresponds to TRBD2 (6 bases). The CDR3 loop spans 13 amino acids. Germline V gives CDR1 SEHNR, CDR2 FQNEAQ (reference sequence). The CDR3 here is CADSGDRGDTQYF. CDR3 coding DNA: TGCGCCGATTCGGGAGACCGCGGGGATACGCAGTATTTT.

The chain links TRBV29-1 to TRBJ2-4; TRBD1 or TRBD2 may be the D gene (5 bases each). The J call may be incorrect, as the DNA end agrees better with TRBJ2-7. The CDR3 totals 12 residues. Germline CDR1 and CDR2: SQVTM and ANQGSEA. The CDR3 DNA sequence: TGCAGCGTTGTGGGACCCACCTACGAGCAGTACTTC. Translation gives CSVVGPTYEQYF.

The chain employs TRBV4-3 and TRBJ1-4; TRBD1 aligns across 12 bases. V gave up 4 bases and J gave up 6 bases; unmatched junction bases: 12. The CDR3 is 18 amino acids. Germline V gene data show CDR1 as LGHNA and CDR2 as YSLEER. Here the CDR3 reads CASSPQYGTGGEYEKLFF. The CDR3 DNA reads TGCGCCAGCAGCCCCCAGTATGGGACAGGGGGCGAATATGAAAAACTGTTTTTT.

The chain uses TRBV7-2 and TRBJ1-2; 11 positions agree with TRBD1. Germline CDR1 and CDR2: SGHTA and FQGNSA. V lost 3 bases, J lost 10 bases, and 10 bases stayed unmatched. The CDR3 consists of 15 residues. The CDR3: CASSFSGQGGLDYTF. The CDR3 DNA is TGTGCCAGCAGCTTTTCGGGACAGGGGGGATTGGACTACACCTTC.

This clonotype was detected once. The chain combines TRBV12-3 or TRBV12-4 with TRBJ2-7; D assignment may be TRBD1 or TRBD2 (5 bases each). V was clipped by 6 bases and J by 6 bases, with 18 bases between them. This CDR3 is 14 amino acids long. The CDR3 region is CASSRDGGNFEQYF. In DNA form, the CDR3 reads TGTGCCAGCAGCCGGGACGGCGGTAACTTCGAGCAGTACTTC.

The sample holds a few counts of this clonotype. CDR3 DNA: TGCAGCTCGGACGGGGGACCTCCCACAGATACGCAGTATTTT. Translated: CSSDGGPPTDTQYF. This sequence joins TRBV29-1 and TRBJ2-3, with D tentatively TRBD2 (6 bases). Trimming left V 8 bases short and J 2 bases short, with 17 bases between. Germline V gene sequence: CDR1 SQVTM, CDR2 ANQGSEA. This CDR3 is built from 14 residues.

A note on this clonotype: This may arise from a read error, as a much more abundant clone is one base away. The chain has TRBV6-6 and TRBJ1-2, with a tentative D call TRBD1 (6 bases). Trimming took 5 bases from V and 8 from J, leaving 18 bases between them. Germline V lookup: CDR1 MNHNY, CDR2 SVGAGI (reference sequence). This CDR3 has 14 residues. The CDR3 DNA reads TGTGCCAGCAGTGTTCCGACAGGAGGGGTAGGCTACACCTTC. Translation gives CASSVPTGGVGYTF.

This clonotype has more than one count but fewer than ten. V and J are TRBV24-1 and TRBJ2-7, with D possibly matching TRBD1 (5 bases). V was trimmed by 6 bases and J by 6 bases, leaving 11 bases between them. Germline V CDR1 and CDR2: KGHDR, SFDVKD. The CDR3 has 12 residues. As DNA, the CDR3 is TGTGCCACCAGTCCAGGGCGCGCCGAGCAGTACTTC. Protein product: CATSPGRAEQYF.

The chain links TRBV9 to TRBJ2-1; 10 bases agree with TRBD2. CDR3 length: 18 amino acids. V was clipped by 0 bases and J by 8 bases; unmatched bases: 14. Germline assignment: CDR1 SGDLS and CDR2 YYNGEE. The CDR3 DNA is TGTGCCAGCAGCGTAGAGCTAGCGGGAGCTGCGGCCCTAGATGAGCAGTTCTTC. Its protein product is CASSVELAGAAALDEQFF.

This clonotype was observed at least ten times. The chain has TRBV6-5 and TRBJ1-1; the D gene is possibly TRBD1 (6 bases). V dropped 2 bases and J dropped 3 bases, with 13 bases sitting between them. CDR1 and CDR2 (germline): MNHEY, SVGAGI. The CDR3 has 15 amino acids. CDR3 protein: CASSYARGTDTEAFF. In DNA form, the CDR3 reads TGTGCCAGCAGTTACGCCAGGGGAACAGACACTGAAGCTTTCTTT.

The sample holds many counts of this clonotype. This rearrangement joins TRBV6-6 to TRBJ2-3, with TRBD2 matching over 8 bases. The CDR3 is made up of 14 amino acids. With V trimmed by 5 bases and J by 1 base, 2 bases remained unmatched. Germline loops: CDR1 MNHNY, CDR2 SVGAGI (reference sequence). This CDR3 is CASSVSGGTDTQYF. The CDR3 DNA follows: TGTGCCAGCAGTGTTAGCGGGGGCACAGATACGCAGTATTTT.

The chain carries TRBV9 and TRBJ2-1; perhaps TRBD1 as D (6 bases). The CDR3 is made up of 16 amino acids. V lost 2 bases and J lost 4, with 16 bases in between. The V gene's germline CDR1 is SGDLS and CDR2 YYNGEE. CDR3 sequence reads: CASSVTTDSRYNEQFF. As DNA, the CDR3 is TGTGCCAGCAGCGTCACCACGGACAGTCGATACAATGAGCAGTTCTTC.